The clone carrying this TCR beta chain turned up a few times. Its antigen is not known. Trimming cost V 8 bases and J 3 bases, with 14 bases left between them. This CDR3 is 13 amino acids long. TCRdb processed the 5' RACE reads anew with MiXCR; each CDR3 protein has one entry. Found here are about 730,000 distinct CDR3 sequences, 21% of them singletons; the top ten hold 4% to 4.5%. The record originates from a study of identical twins. Study-wide results and limits: It was out-of-frame TCR alpha sharing in monozygotic twins that models underestimated.

The data were also submitted as part of a second study, on T cells expressing NK-cell markers.

The chain combines TRBV12-3 or TRBV12-4 with TRBJ2-7; D gene unclear. The sample was PBMCs. This clonotype was sampled from a woman under 30 in good health. CDR3 sequence: CASGSDGHYEQYF. The DNA of the CDR3 is TGTGCCAGCGGAAGCGACGGCCACTACGAGCAGTACTTC.